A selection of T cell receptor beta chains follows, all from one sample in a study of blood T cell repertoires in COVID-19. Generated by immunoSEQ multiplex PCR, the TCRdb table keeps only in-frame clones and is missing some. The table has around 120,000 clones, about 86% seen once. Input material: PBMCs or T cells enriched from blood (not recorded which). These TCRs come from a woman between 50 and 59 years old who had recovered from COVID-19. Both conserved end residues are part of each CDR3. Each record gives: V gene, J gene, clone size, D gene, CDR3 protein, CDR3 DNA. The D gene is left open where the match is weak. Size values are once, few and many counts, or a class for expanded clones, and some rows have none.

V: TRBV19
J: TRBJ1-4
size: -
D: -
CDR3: CASKGRESTNEKLFF
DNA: TGTGCCAGTAAGGGCAGGGAATCAACTAATGAAAAACTGTTTTTT

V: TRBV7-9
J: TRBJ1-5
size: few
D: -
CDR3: CASSLGGGNQPQHF
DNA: TGTGCCAGCAGCTTAGGCGGGGGGAATCAGCCCCAGCATTTT

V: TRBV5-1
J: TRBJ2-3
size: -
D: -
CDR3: CASSTGTLTDTQYF
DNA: TGCGCCAGCAGCACCGGGACACTCACAGATACGCAGTATTTT

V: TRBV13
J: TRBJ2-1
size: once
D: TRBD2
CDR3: CASSIWTSFNEQFF
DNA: TGTGCCAGCAGCATTTGGACTAGTTTCAATGAGCAGTTCTTC

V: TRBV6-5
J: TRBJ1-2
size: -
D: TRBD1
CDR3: CASSYSTGRYGYTF
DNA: TGTGCCAGCAGTTACTCGACAGGGAGATATGGCTACACCTTC

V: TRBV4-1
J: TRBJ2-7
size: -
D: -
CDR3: CASSQAQGQTIYEQYF
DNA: TGCGCCAGCAGCCAAGCCCAAGGACAGACGATCTACGAGCAGTACTTC

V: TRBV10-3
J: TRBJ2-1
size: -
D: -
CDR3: CAITAKDDISYNEQFF
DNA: TGTGCCATCACCGCCAAGGATGACATCTCCTACAATGAGCAGTTCTTC

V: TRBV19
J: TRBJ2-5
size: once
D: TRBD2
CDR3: CASSAARGGEETQYF
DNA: TGTGCCAGTAGTGCAGCCCGGGGGGGGGAAGAGACCCAGTACTTC

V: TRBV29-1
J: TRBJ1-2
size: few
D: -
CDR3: CSVTGRGYGYTF
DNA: TGCAGCGTTACAGGGCGAGGCTATGGCTACACCTTC

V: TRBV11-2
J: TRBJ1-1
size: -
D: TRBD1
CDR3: CASSVTGGNTEAFF
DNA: TGTGCCAGCAGCGTCACAGGGGGCAACACTGAAGCTTTCTTT

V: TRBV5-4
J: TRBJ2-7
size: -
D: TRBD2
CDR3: CASSTTGTSGEQYF
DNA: TGTGCCAGCAGCACCACCGGGACTAGCGGCGAGCAGTACTTC

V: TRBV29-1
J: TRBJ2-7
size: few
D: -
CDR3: CSAIQGSSEQYF
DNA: TGCAGCGCCATACAGGGTTCGAGCGAGCAGTACTTC

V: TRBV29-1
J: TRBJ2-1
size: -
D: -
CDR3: CSVDGTLSYNEQFF
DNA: TGCAGCGTTGATGGGACACTCTCCTACAATGAGCAGTTCTTC

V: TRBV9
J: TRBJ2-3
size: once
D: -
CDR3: CASSGLQSTDTQYF
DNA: TGTGCCAGCAGCGGACTACAGAGCACAGATACGCAGTATTTT

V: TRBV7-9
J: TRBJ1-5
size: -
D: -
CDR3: CASSLVGGRSQPQHF
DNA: TGTGCCAGCAGCCTAGTGGGGGGTAGGAGTCAGCCCCAGCATTTT

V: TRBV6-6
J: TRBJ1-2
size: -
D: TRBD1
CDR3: CASSYAGGLYGYTF
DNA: TGTGCCAGCAGTTACGCAGGGGGCCTCTATGGCTACACCTTC

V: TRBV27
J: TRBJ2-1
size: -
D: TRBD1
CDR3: CASSSPGQGRYNEQFF
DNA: TGTGCCAGCAGTTCTCCCGGACAGGGCAGATACAATGAGCAGTTCTTC

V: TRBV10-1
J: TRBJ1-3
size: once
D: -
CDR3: CASSPGPSSGNTIYF
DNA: TGCGCCAGCAGTCCAGGCCCGAGCTCTGGAAACACCATATATTTT

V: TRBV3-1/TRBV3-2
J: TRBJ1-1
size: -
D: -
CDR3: CASSQDHQGNTEAFF
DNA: TGTGCCAGCAGCCAAGATCACCAGGGGAACACTGAAGCTTTCTTT

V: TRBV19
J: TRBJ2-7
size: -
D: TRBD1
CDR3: CASSIAGTGAYEQYF
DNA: TGTGCCAGTAGTATCGCCGGGACAGGGGCCTACGAGCAGTACTTC

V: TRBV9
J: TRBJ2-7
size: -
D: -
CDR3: CASSGRGFGAGEQYF
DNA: TGTGCCAGCAGCGGTAGGGGATTCGGGGCGGGAGAGCAGTACTTC

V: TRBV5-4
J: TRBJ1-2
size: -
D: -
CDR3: CASSLFLRDYGYTF
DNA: TGTGCCAGCAGCTTATTCTTGCGGGACTATGGCTACACCTTC

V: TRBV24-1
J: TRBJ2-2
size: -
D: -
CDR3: CATGQNTGELFF
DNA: TGTGCCACAGGACAGAACACCGGGGAGCTGTTTTTT

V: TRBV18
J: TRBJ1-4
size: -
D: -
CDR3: CASSLGSEKLFF
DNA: TGTGCCAGCTCACTGGGGAGCGAAAAACTGTTTTTT

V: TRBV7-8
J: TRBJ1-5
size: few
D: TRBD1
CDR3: CASSTWTGYSNQPQHF
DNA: TGTGCCAGCAGCACGTGGACAGGGTATAGCAATCAGCCCCAGCATTTT

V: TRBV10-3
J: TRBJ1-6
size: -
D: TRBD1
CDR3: CAISRDRDSPLHF
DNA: TGTGCCATCAGTAGGGACAGGGATTCACCCCTCCACTTT

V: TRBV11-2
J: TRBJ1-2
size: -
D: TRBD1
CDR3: CASSPSGQGSPNYGYTF
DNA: TGTGCCAGCAGCCCCTCGGGACAGGGCTCTCCTAACTATGGCTACACCTTC

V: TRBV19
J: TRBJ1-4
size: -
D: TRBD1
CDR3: CASHRGGGGEKLFF
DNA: TGTGCCAGTCACAGGGGCGGAGGAGGTGAAAAACTGTTTTTT

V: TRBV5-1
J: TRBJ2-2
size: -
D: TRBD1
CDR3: CASSLAPDRGITGELFF
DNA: TGCGCCAGCAGCTTGGCCCCGGACAGGGGGATCACCGGGGAGCTGTTTTTT

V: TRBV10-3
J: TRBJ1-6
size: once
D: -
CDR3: CAIRSGTTDNSPLHF
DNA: TGTGCCATCAGATCCGGGACAACCGATAATTCACCCCTCCACTTT

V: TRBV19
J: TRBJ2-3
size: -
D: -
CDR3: CASFPTRAVSTDTQYF
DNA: TGTGCCAGCTTCCCCACTAGGGCCGTGAGCACAGATACGCAGTATTTT

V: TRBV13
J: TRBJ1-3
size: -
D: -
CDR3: CASSLWLHSGNTIYF
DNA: TGTGCCAGCAGCTTGTGGCTGCACTCTGGAAACACCATATATTTT

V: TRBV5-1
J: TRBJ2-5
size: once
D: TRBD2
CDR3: CASSSGGQETQYF
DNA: TGCGCCAGCAGCTCGGGGGGGCAAGAGACCCAGTACTTC

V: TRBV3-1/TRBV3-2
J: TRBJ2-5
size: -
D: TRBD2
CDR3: CASSTTSGGGETQYF
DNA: TGTGCCAGCAGCACAACTAGCGGGGGTGGAGAGACCCAGTACTTC

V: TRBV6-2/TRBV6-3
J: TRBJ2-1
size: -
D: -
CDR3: CASSYEADNEQFF
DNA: TGTGCCAGCAGTTATGAGGCAGACAATGAGCAGTTCTTC

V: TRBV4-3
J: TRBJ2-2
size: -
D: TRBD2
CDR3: CASSQGPGGGLNTGELFF
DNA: TGCGCCAGCAGCCAAGGGCCGGGGGGAGGGTTGAACACCGGGGAGCTGTTTTTT

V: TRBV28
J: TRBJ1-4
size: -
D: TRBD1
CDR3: CASRVGQGDSEKLFF
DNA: TGTGCCAGCAGGGTAGGGCAGGGGGATAGTGAAAAACTGTTTTTT